Following are 18 T cell receptor beta chains from one sample sequenced in a study of T cell responses to AZD1222 COVID-19 vaccine. This table comes from immunoSEQ multiplex PCR, and its TCRdb copy is limited to in-frame clones, with some not included. The sample has approximately 140,000 clones; about 91% are singletons. Sequenced material: peripheral blood, taken on day 0 of AZD1222 vaccination. Source of these receptors: an adult in good health.

The V and J genes are TRBV11-2 and TRBJ2-7; D is unresolved. Trimming took off 6 bases at V and 2 bases at J, with 11 bases between the two ends. CDR3 length: 13 residues. Germline-derived CDR1 and CDR2 are SGHAT and FQNNGV. CDR3 nucleotides: TGTGCCAGCAGTTTACAGAGGACCTACGAGCAGTACTTC. As protein: CASSLQRTYEQYF.

The rearrangement links TRBV19 to TRBJ2-7, with D perhaps TRBD2 (5 bases). The CDR3 is 14 amino acids. Germline lookup yields CDR1 LNHDA and CDR2 SQIVND (reference sequence). Trimming removed 3 bases from V and 2 bases from J, with 11 bases in between. The CDR3 DNA is TGTGCCAGTAGTATGGAGCGGCCCCCCTACGAGCAGTACTTC. It yields the protein CASSMERPPYEQYF.

This chain links TRBV7-2 with TRBJ1-5; D unclear. Germline CDR1 SGHTA, CDR2 FQGNSA. The CDR3 totals 15 residues. V shed 1 base and J shed 0 bases, with 7 bases lying between them. This CDR3 is CASSLGRNSNQPQHF. DNA of the CDR3: TGTGCCAGCAGCTTAGGCAGGAATAGCAATCAGCCCCAGCATTTT.

This clone was seen only once. The CDR3 DNA sequence: TGTGCCAGCAGTGACCAGATGGCTAACTATGGCTACACCTTC. It encodes CASSDQMANYGYTF. The chain is built from TRBV2 and TRBJ1-2; unclear D gene. The germline V gene encodes CDR1 SNHLY and CDR2 FYNNEI. The ends were cut back, 3 bases at V and 0 bases at J, with 8 bases in the middle. The CDR3 loop spans 14 amino acids.

CDR3 region: CASSLVSGNTEAFF. As DNA, the CDR3 is TGTGCCAGCAGCTTAGTGTCAGGGAACACTGAAGCTTTCTTT. The J gene is TRBJ1-1, the V gene TRBV7-9; D not resolved. CDR1 is SEHNR, CDR2 FQNEAQ, per germline (reference sequence). V was pared by 1 base and J by 1 base, with 7 bases between. This CDR3 has 14 residues.

The chain combines TRBV4-3 with TRBJ1-2; no firm D call. With 2 bases removed from V and 6 bases from J, the gap between germline ends came to 10 bases. The CDR3 is 13 residues long. Germline V gives CDR1 LGHNA, CDR2 YSLEER. The CDR3 is CASSQSRGNGYTF. The DNA for the CDR3 is TGCGCCAGCAGCCAATCGCGAGGGAATGGCTACACCTTC.

The sample holds one count of this clone. This chain joins TRBV5-1 and TRBJ1-4; possible D gene TRBD1, 6 bases. CDR1 SGHRS and CDR2 YFSETQ come from the germline V gene. V shed 2 bases and J shed 4 bases, with 12 bases lying between them. The CDR3 is 15 amino acids. CDR3 nucleotide sequence: TGCGCCAGCAGCTTCGGACAGTCCCTTAATGAAAAACTGTTTTTT. Encoded protein: CASSFGQSLNEKLFF. The whole variable domain, filled in from reference TRBV5-1 and TRBJ1-4, reads KAGVTQTPRYLIKTRGQQVTLSCSPISGHRSVSWYQQTPGQGLQFLFEYFSETQRNKGNFPGRFSGRQFSNSRSEMNVSTLELGDSALYLCASSFGQSLNEKLFFGSGTQLSVL.

The rearrangement joins TRBV6-6 to TRBJ2-2; D is tentatively TRBD1 or TRBD2 (5 bases each). Germline V CDR1 and CDR2: MNHNY, SVGAGI (reference sequence). Trimming removed 3 bases from V and 6 bases from J, with 11 bases in between. The CDR3 loop spans 14 amino acids. This CDR3 reads CASSYGGLPGELFF. CDR3 sequence (DNA): TGTGCCAGCAGTTATGGGGGTTTACCCGGGGAGCTGTTTTTT.

This rearrangement joins TRBV6-5 to TRBJ1-2; 7 bases align to TRBD1. From germline, CDR1 is MNHEY and CDR2 SVGAGI. With V trimmed by 5 bases and J by 3 bases, 6 bases remained unmatched. This CDR3 has 14 amino acids. This chain's CDR3 is CASSRTGEYYGYTF. CDR3 DNA sequence: TGTGCCAGCAGTCGAACAGGGGAATACTATGGCTACACCTTC.

The gene calls are TRBV7-2 and TRBJ2-1; D not resolved. CDR1 SGHTA and CDR2 FQGNSA come from the germline V gene. The CDR3 totals 11 residues. V was cut by 5 bases and J by 10 bases, with 9 bases left in between. The CDR3: CASSPETEQFF. The CDR3 nucleotides read TGTGCCAGCAGCCCCGAGACAGAGCAGTTCTTC.

This clone was observed once. V usage is TRBV4-3 and J usage is TRBJ1-5, with TRBD1 as a possible D gene (6 bases). The germline gives CDR1 LGHNA, CDR2 YSLEER. V was trimmed by 1 base and J by 5 bases, leaving 12 bases between them. The CDR3 has 15 residues. The CDR3 DNA reads TGCGCCAGCAGCCAAGCTTGGACAGACTATCAGCCCCAGCATTTT. Protein product: CASSQAWTDYQPQHF.

This chain uses TRBV30 with TRBJ2-2; D gene ambiguous. The CDR3 is 13 residues long. CDR1 and CDR2 from the germline V gene are GTSNPN and SVGIG (reference sequence). V shed 0 bases and J shed 8 bases, with 10 bases lying between them. The CDR3 coding sequence is TGTGCCTGGAGTGTACTAAAAAGAGGGGAGCTGTTTTTT. Translated: CAWSVLKRGELFF.

The gene calls are TRBV12-3 or TRBV12-4 and TRBJ1-1, with no clear D. CDR3 size: 13 residues. V lost 6 bases, J lost 6 bases, and 14 bases lay in between. The CDR3 here is CASSPGFSSEAFF. The DNA for the CDR3 is TGTGCCAGCAGCCCCGGGTTCTCGTCTGAAGCTTTCTTT.

Only one count was recorded for this clone. J is TRBJ2-7 and V is TRBV9; D is ambiguous. V was shortened by 0 bases and J by 3 bases, with 7 bases between the two germline ends. Germline CDR1 SGDLS, CDR2 YYNGEE. The CDR3 sequence is 13 residues long. CDR3: CASSVGVNYEQYF. The CDR3 DNA reads TGTGCCAGCAGCGTAGGTGTCAACTACGAGCAGTACTTC.

This chain connects TRBV3-1 (or the pseudogene TRBV3-2) to TRBJ1-4; no clear D. Germline V lookup: CDR1 LGHDT, CDR2 YNNKEL (reference sequence). This CDR3 spans 13 amino acids. The V end was cut by 3 bases, the J end by 3 bases, with 5 bases between. CDR3 coding DNA: TGTGCCAGCAGCCAGGAGCCTAATGAAAAACTGTTTTTT. It translates to CASSQEPNEKLFF.

This chain links TRBV28 with TRBJ2-1; 8 nucleotides match TRBD2. The V and J ends lost 7 bases and 7 bases, in that order; junction bases with no gene match: 12. The CDR3 has 15 residues. CDR1 is MDHEN, CDR2 SYDVKM, per germline. The CDR3 DNA reads TGTGCCAGCATAAGCGGGAGTAAAGGCTGGAATGAGCAGTTCTTC. The encoded protein is CASISGSKGWNEQFF.

J is TRBJ2-7 and V is TRBV27; TRBD1 matches at 8 bases. This CDR3 comprises 14 residues. V gave up 6 bases and J gave up 2 bases; unmatched junction bases: 6. CDR1 MNHEY and CDR2 SMNVEV come from the germline V gene (reference sequence). This CDR3 is CASSMGQAAYEQYF. The DNA for the CDR3 is TGTGCCAGCAGCATGGGACAGGCGGCCTACGAGCAGTACTTC.

The rearrangement uses TRBV28 and TRBJ2-7; possibly TRBD1 for D (6 bases). Trimming removed 10 bases at V and 3 bases at J, with 16 bases between. Germline V gene sequence: CDR1 MDHEN, CDR2 SYDVKM. The CDR3 contains 13 residues. The CDR3 loop reads CATRQALIYEQYF. DNA for the CDR3: TGTGCCACCCGACAGGCGCTTATCTACGAGCAGTACTTC.